A selection of T cell receptor beta chains follows, all from one sample in a study of control samples from healthy donors and cancer patients. The method was immunoSEQ multiplex PCR; TCRdb's version includes in-frame clones alone and lacks a portion of them. The repertoire includes tens of thousands of clones, less than 95% of them detected once, and 20% to 25% sits in the top ten. The specimen sequenced was PBMCs. Receptors were obtained from a middle-aged woman with head and neck cancer. Both conserved end residues are part of each CDR3. A D gene is named only where the DNA matches it firmly.

j_call: TRBJ1-2
v_call: TRBV7-9
d_call: .
cdr3_nt: TGTGCCAGCATCCCCCAAGGGGCTGCGGGCGGCTACACCTTC
cdr3_aa: CASIPQGAAGGYTF

j_call: TRBJ1-1
v_call: TRBV15
d_call: TRBD1
cdr3_nt: TGTGCCACCAGCAGAGATGCAGGGGGGAACACTGAAGCTTTCTTT
cdr3_aa: CATSRDAGGNTEAFF

j_call: TRBJ1-2
v_call: TRBV30
d_call: TRBD1
cdr3_nt: TGTGCCGGAGGGGGGAGTTCCGGGACAGGGGTATCCAACTATGGCTACACCTTC
cdr3_aa: CAGGGSSGTGVSNYGYTF

j_call: TRBJ2-1
v_call: TRBV3-1/TRBV3-2
d_call: TRBD2
cdr3_nt: TGTGCCAGCAGCCAAGATCCGGGGGGGGACTCCTACAATGAGCAGTTCTTC
cdr3_aa: CASSQDPGGDSYNEQFF

j_call: TRBJ2-7
v_call: TRBV2
d_call: .
cdr3_nt: TGTGCCAGCAGTGAACGAACCTACGAGCAGTACTTC
cdr3_aa: CASSERTYEQYF

j_call: TRBJ2-2
v_call: TRBV2
d_call: TRBD2
cdr3_nt: TGTGCCAGCATTCCGACTAGCGGGAGTCGCACCGGGGAGCTGTTTTTT
cdr3_aa: CASIPTSGSRTGELFF

j_call: TRBJ1-1
v_call: TRBV29-1
d_call: .
cdr3_nt: TGCAGCGTTGGTGCGTTGGAACCGAACACTGAAGCTTTCTTT
cdr3_aa: CSVGALEPNTEAFF

j_call: TRBJ1-2
v_call: TRBV25-1
d_call: .
cdr3_nt: TGTGCCAGCAGCCGGCGGTTTAACTATGGCTACACCTTC
cdr3_aa: CASSRRFNYGYTF

j_call: TRBJ2-7
v_call: TRBV27
d_call: .
cdr3_nt: TGTGCCAGCAGGCAAATCCGGGACACCCCCTACGAGCAGTACTTC
cdr3_aa: CASRQIRDTPYEQYF

j_call: TRBJ1-5
v_call: TRBV7-8
d_call: .
cdr3_nt: TGTGCCAGCAGCTTAGGGCAGGCCCTCAATCAGCCCCAGCATTTT
cdr3_aa: CASSLGQALNQPQHF

j_call: TRBJ1-6
v_call: TRBV30
d_call: TRBD1
cdr3_nt: TGTGCCTGGAGCGACAGGGAGGTTTCACCCCTCCACTTT
cdr3_aa: CAWSDREVSPLHF

j_call: TRBJ1-6
v_call: TRBV18
d_call: .
cdr3_nt: TGTGCCAGCTCTCAGGACAGTTATAATTCACCCCTCCACTTT
cdr3_aa: CASSQDSYNSPLHF

j_call: TRBJ1-1
v_call: TRBV28
d_call: .
cdr3_nt: TGTGCCAGCAGCCCCGGGGGGGTGGCCACTGAAGCTTTCTTT
cdr3_aa: CASSPGGVATEAFF

j_call: TRBJ1-3
v_call: TRBV12-5
d_call: .
cdr3_nt: TGTGCTAGTGGCGAGTCCGGGGGAGGAAACACCATATATTTT
cdr3_aa: CASGESGGGNTIYF